This record concerns one TCR beta chain sequence. Its antigen is currently unknown. Sequenced with the Oncomine TCR Beta short-read assay was DNA taken from cultured CD4+ T cells. In TCRdb, the PCR reads were re-called with MiXCR into one record per CDR3 protein. The data show 6,000 to 9,500 distinct CDR3 sequences, roughly 50% seen once. CDR1 LNHNV and CDR2 YYDKDF come from the germline V gene (reference sequence). The CDR3 runs to 15 residues. V was shortened by 3 bases and J by 5 bases, with 16 bases between the two germline ends. Specified treatment: roughly nine-day PBMC culture with coronavirus spike peptide pools or control peptides (ViraFEST assay). During the years 2011-2018, before the COVID-19 pandemic, the unexposed donor's CD4+ T cells were collected. This entry comes from a study of vaccination and CD4 T cells after COVID-19.

This chain uses TRBV15 with TRBJ2-5; tentatively, D is TRBD1 (6 bases). The specimen sequenced was CD4+ T cells from blood, cultured in vitro. This clonotype originated in a human donor in good health. CDR3 sequence: CATSRKGGDNETQYF. The CDR3 coding sequence is TGTGCCACCAGCAGGAAAGGGGGAGATAATGAGACCCAGTACTTC.